A single sample gave rise to the 7 T cell receptor beta chains below, sequenced in a study of T cell responses to AZD1222 COVID-19 vaccine (dated by TCRdb to the early 2020s). The time point label here, explained by the study, means: about 28 days (+/-7) after the second vaccine dose. The method was the immunoSEQ multiplex PCR assay. Imported from immuneACCESS, the table was reduced by TCRdb to in-frame sequences with V and J called. These copies leave out some clones; in studies compared against another copy, an unresolved V gene accounts for under half, and the cause of the remainder is not known. This sample comprises 90,000 to 150,000 clones, around 92% of them detected only once. The top ten constitute around 8.2% of the sample. Here the sequenced sample was peripheral blood, taken 28 days after the second AZD1222 dose. These receptors came from an adult who received the AZD1222 COVID-19 vaccine.

This chain links TRBV19 with TRBJ1-2, with 8 bases lining up with TRBD1. CDR1 LNHDA and CDR2 SQIVND come from the germline V gene (reference sequence). The CDR3 contains 16 residues. Trimming removed 3 bases from V and 0 bases from J; junction bases left unmatched: 6. The CDR3 here is CASSMTVQGANYGYTF. The CDR3 DNA reads as TGTGCCAGTAGTATGACCGTACAGGGGGCTAACTATGGCTACACCTTC.

The chain has TRBV7-2 and TRBJ2-7; D is uncertain. The CDR3 spans 12 residues. V was pared by 3 bases and J by 6 bases, with 9 bases between. Germline CDR1 and CDR2: SGHTA and FQGNSA. CDR3: CASSFVRGEQYF. Here the CDR3 DNA reads TGTGCCAGCAGCTTTGTCCGTGGCGAGCAGTACTTC.

The rearrangement links TRBV5-1 to TRBJ2-3; TRBD2 might be the D (6 bases). Trimming stripped 3 bases from V and 2 bases from J, with 31 bases between. The CDR3 totals 21 residues. The germline gives CDR1 SGHRS, CDR2 YFSETQ. CDR3 in DNA: TGCGCCAGCAGCTCGATGACCGGAGGGCCGGTTAGGAAGTTGATCACAGATACGCAGTATTTT. This codes for CASSSMTGGPVRKLITDTQYF.

This clone was observed a few times. The chain combines TRBV7-6 with TRBJ2-7; either TRBD1 or TRBD2 may fit D (5 bases each). V was clipped by 1 base and J by 6 bases, with 22 bases between them. This CDR3 spans 17 amino acids. The germline CDR1 and CDR2 sequences are SGHVS and FNYEAQ. The CDR3, as DNA: TGTGCCAGCAGCTTAGAGACGGGGCACAAATCAATAAGCGAGCAGTACTTC. Translating gives CASSLETGHKSISEQYF.

V is TRBV6-5 and J is TRBJ1-2; TRBD1 is a possible D gene (6 bases). The CDR3 runs 15 residues. Trimming took 0 bases from V and 6 from J, leaving 14 bases between them. Germline CDR1 is MNHEY and CDR2 is SVGAGI. CDR3: CASSYSSTGSHGYTF. CDR3 DNA sequence: TGTGCCAGCAGTTACTCGAGTACAGGGAGTCATGGCTACACCTTC.

The rearrangement links TRBV28 to TRBJ2-7, with TRBD1 matching over 7 bases. With V trimmed by 6 bases and J by 6 bases, 11 bases remained unmatched. Germline CDR1 and CDR2: MDHEN and SYDVKM. The CDR3 totals 14 residues. Here the CDR3 reads CASSEGLTGLEQYF. DNA of the CDR3: TGTGCCAGCAGCGAAGGGTTGACAGGGCTCGAGCAGTACTTC.

V usage is TRBV5-4 and J usage is TRBJ2-1, with TRBD1 matching 7 bases. The CDR3 consists of 16 residues. The J segment lost 3 bases and the V segment lost 0 bases, leaving 6 bases of the junction unmatched. The germline V gene encodes CDR1 SGHNT and CDR2 YYREEE (reference sequence). The CDR3 protein is CASSLEVTGNYNEQFF. CDR3 sequence (DNA): TGTGCCAGCAGCTTGGAGGTGACAGGGAACTACAATGAGCAGTTCTTC.